The 8 T cell receptor beta chains below all came from one sample that was sequenced in a study of cytomegalovirus exposure and HLA in healthy donors. It was with 60 Vbeta and 13 Jbeta primers that the PCR ran. The protocol was immunoSEQ multiplex PCR, while the TCRdb copy is restricted to in-frame clones and leaves out a portion. The data show about 32,000 clones, 65% to 90% seen once. The specimen was PBMCs. These receptors came from a woman under 30 in good health and CMV-seronegative.

Comments on this clone: An end of the junction differs from the germline gene, which may be a read error. The chain joins TRBV4-2 to TRBJ2-7, with D unresolved. There are 17 residues in the CDR3. The germline CDR1 and CDR2 sequences are LGHNA and YNFKEQ. The CDR3 nucleotides are TGTGCCAGCAGCCAATTCCCTTCCGATGTTAGCTCCTACGGGCAGTACTTC. Amino acids: CASSQFPSDVSSYGQYF.

This chain uses TRBV6-4 with TRBJ2-2; 10 nucleotides match TRBD2. This CDR3 spans 14 amino acids. V gave up 6 bases and J gave up 6 bases; unmatched junction bases: 4. From germline, CDR1 is MRHNA and CDR2 SNTAGT. The CDR3 DNA reads TGTGCCAGCAGCGGGACTAGCGACGCCGGGGAGCTGTTTTTT. Translation gives CASSGTSDAGELFF.

This clone has a handful of counts. The genes are TRBV4-3 and TRBJ2-5; D is possibly TRBD1 (6 bases). This CDR3 contains 15 residues. V lost 1 base to trimming and J lost 4 bases, with 13 bases between them. CDR1 LGHNA and CDR2 YSLEER come from the germline V gene. The CDR3 loop is CASSQGWGPRETQYF. The CDR3 nucleotides read TGCGCCAGCAGCCAAGGCTGGGGGCCGCGAGAGACCCAGTACTTC.

This sequence joins TRBV7-2 and TRBJ2-2, with 10 bases identical to TRBD1. The CDR3 is 16 amino acids. Germline V gene data show CDR1 as SGHTA and CDR2 as FQGNSA. J lost 1 base, V lost 3 bases, and 2 bases had no gene match. The DNA for the CDR3 is TGTGCCAGCAGCTTCGGACAGGGGGTGAACACCGGGGAGCTGTTTTTT. This sequence encodes CASSFGQGVNTGELFF.

The chain couples TRBV6-4 to TRBJ2-3; D is perhaps TRBD2 (6 bases). In germline, CDR1 is MRHNA, CDR2 SNTAGT. The germline V and J ends were trimmed by 3 bases and 3 bases, with 10 bases remaining between them. This CDR3 region has 14 residues. CDR3 DNA: TGTGCCAGCAGTGATGGCCGGGAGACAGATACGCAGTATTTT. Translating it yields CASSDGRETDTQYF.

The V gene is TRBV11-2, the J gene TRBJ2-2; TRBD1 might be the D (5 bases). Between the trimmed V and J ends, which lost 0 bases and 6 bases, there was a span of 8 bases. CDR1 is SGHAT and CDR2 is FQNNGV in the germline V gene. CDR3 length: 14 amino acids. CDR3 in amino acids: CASSLDLGAGELFF. CDR3 coding DNA: TGTGCCAGCAGCTTAGATCTAGGGGCCGGGGAGCTGTTTTTT.

The rearrangement uses TRBV18 and TRBJ1-3; D is undetermined. Germline values: CDR1 KGHSH, CDR2 LQKENI. The CDR3 length is 16 residues. The V end was cut by 3 bases, the J end by 0 bases, with 12 bases between. The CDR3, as DNA: TGTGCCAGCTCACCCGCCCTGGGGAGCTCTGGAAACACCATATATTTT. Translating it yields CASSPALGSSGNTIYF.

Written as DNA, the CDR3 is TGCGCCAGCAGCTTGGACAGGGGGCCCATCTACGAGCAGTACTTC. Its protein is CASSLDRGPIYEQYF. The chain employs TRBV5-1 and TRBJ2-7; TRBD1 agrees at 9 bases. CDR1 is SGHRS, CDR2 YFSETQ, per germline. Trimming took 0 bases from V and 3 from J; bases not matched to a gene: 4. This CDR3 comprises 15 residues.